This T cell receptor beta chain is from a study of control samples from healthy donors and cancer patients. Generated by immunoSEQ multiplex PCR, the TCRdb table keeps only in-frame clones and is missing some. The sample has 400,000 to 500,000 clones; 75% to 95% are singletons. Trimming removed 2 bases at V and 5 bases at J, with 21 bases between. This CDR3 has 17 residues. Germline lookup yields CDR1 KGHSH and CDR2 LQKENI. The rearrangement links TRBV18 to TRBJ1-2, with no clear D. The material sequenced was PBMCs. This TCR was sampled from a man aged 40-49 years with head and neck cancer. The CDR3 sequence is CASSPGPGSGMSYGYTF. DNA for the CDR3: TGTGCCAGCTCACCAGGGCCAGGTAGCGGCATGTCATATGGCTACACCTTC.